A selection of T cell receptor beta chains follows, all from one sample in a study of technical replicates of blood from a handful of donors. This table comes from immunoSEQ multiplex PCR, and its TCRdb copy is limited to in-frame clones, with some not included. The sample contains around 90,000 clones, around 94% of which appear only once. Sequencing was done on a sample of T cells isolated from PBMCs. The source of these receptors is a human donor in good health. The CDR3 runs from the conserved cysteine through the conserved F or W. D genes are given only for firm matches. Size tells how often a clone was seen (once, few, many) or the class of an expanded clone, and some rows leave it out.

-	TRBD2	TRBV4-1	TRBJ2-3	TGCGCCAGCAGCCAAGGGGTAGCGGGACCAAGCACAGATACGCAGTATTTT	CASSQGVAGPSTDTQYF
-	-	TRBV5-1	TRBJ2-7	TGCGCCAGCAGCTATACTACAGGGTTTCAATTCGCGGAGTACTTC	CASSYTTGFQFAEYF
-	TRBD1	TRBV28	TRBJ1-4	TGTGCCAGCAGTTTCCGGGACAGACAAAATGAAAAACTGTTTTTT	CASSFRDRQNEKLFF
-	-	TRBV7-9	TRBJ2-1	TGTGCCAGCAGCCCCTCGGTCATCGAGCAGTTCTTC	CASSPSVIEQFF
few	TRBD1	TRBV19	TRBJ1-2	TGTGCCAGTACCGAACAGGGGGCCTATGGCTACACCTTC	CASTEQGAYGYTF
-	-	TRBV18	TRBJ2-7	TGTGCCAGCTCACCACTCGACACTTCCTACGAGCAGTACTTC	CASSPLDTSYEQYF
-	TRBD1	TRBV9	TRBJ2-1	TGTGCCAGCAGCGTACAGGGGGCCCCCTACAATGAGCAGTTCTTC	CASSVQGAPYNEQFF
-	TRBD2	TRBV14	TRBJ2-1	TGTGCCAGCAGCCTTTTTGCAGGGCGCACGGGGGGCAATGAGCAGTTCTTC	CASSLFAGRTGGNEQFF
-	TRBD1	TRBV25-1	TRBJ1-6	TGTGCCAGCAGTGCCGGGACAGGGCTGCGAATGTATTCACCCCTCCACTTT	CASSAGTGLRMYSPLHF
-	TRBD2	TRBV27	TRBJ2-1	TGTGCCAGCAGTCTCACCTTTTTTAGCGGGAGGGGATACAATGAGCAGTTCTTC	CASSLTFFSGRGYNEQFF
-	-	TRBV7-8	TRBJ1-1	TGTGCCAGCAGCTTACAGGGGATAGCGACTGAAGCTTTCTTT	CASSLQGIATEAFF
-	TRBD2	TRBV29-1	TRBJ2-1	TGCAGCGTTATAAAGCGGGAGTACAATGAGCAGTTCTTC	CSVIKREYNEQFF
-	-	TRBV11-2	TRBJ2-1	TGTGCCAGCAGCTTAGTTTTTGGTAGCGATTACAATGAGCAGTTCTTC	CASSLVFGSDYNEQFF
few	-	TRBV13	TRBJ1-6	TGTGCCAGCGGAGTCAAGGGGCAGGGCAGATCACCCCTCCACTTT	CASGVKGQGRSPLHF
-	TRBD1	TRBV27	TRBJ1-4	TGTGCCAGCGGCGAGTCAGGGGGCATATTTGAAAAACTGTTTTTT	CASGESGGIFEKLFF
once	TRBD2	TRBV7-3	TRBJ2-1	TGTGCCAGCAGCCTCCCGACTAGCACTAATGAGCAGTTCTTC	CASSLPTSTNEQFF
-	-	TRBV27	TRBJ1-4	TGTGCCACACGAATTACCCAACTGGAGGGTGAAAAACTGTTTTTT	CATRITQLEGEKLFF
-	-	TRBV29-1	TRBJ2-5	TGCAGCGTTACAGACAAACTAGTTATGGAGACCCAGTACTTC	CSVTDKLVMETQYF
-	TRBD2	TRBV29-1	TRBJ2-5	TGCAGCGTGGGGCGGGGGGGCCGGGAGACCCAGTACTTC	CSVGRGGRETQYF
-	TRBD1	TRBV5-1	TRBJ2-1	TGCGCCAGCAGCTTGGGGCAGGGGGCCCGACTGCCTTACAATGAGCAGTTCTTC	CASSLGQGARLPYNEQFF
-	TRBD1	TRBV5-1	TRBJ2-3	TGCGCCAGCAGGACAGGGGTCACAGATACGCAGTATTTT	CASRTGVTDTQYF
-	TRBD2	TRBV2	TRBJ2-1	TGTGCCAGCCTCGTGGCGGGGGGGGACCCAGCGGCTAGCTCCTACAATGAGCAGTTCTTC	CASLVAGGDPAASSYNEQFF
-	-	TRBV4-1	TRBJ1-2	TGCGCCAGCAGCCCCCAACACATAAACTATGGCTACACCTTC	CASSPQHINYGYTF
-	TRBD2	TRBV11-2	TRBJ2-3	TGTGCCAGCAGCTTATCCCTGTCTAGCGGGAGGGCCGGGACAGATACGCAGTATTTT	CASSLSLSSGRAGTDTQYF
-	-	TRBV5-1	TRBJ2-7	TGCGCCAGCAGCTTCCAGGGGAACCCCTACGAGCAGTACTTC	CASSFQGNPYEQYF
-	-	TRBV10-2	TRBJ2-1	TGCGCCAGCAGTTCGACAGAAGGGTCCTACAATGAGCAGTTCTTC	CASSSTEGSYNEQFF
-	TRBD2	TRBV10-1	TRBJ2-5	TGCGCCAGCAGTGTCAACGGGGGGGAGACCCAGTACTTC	CASSVNGGETQYF
-	-	TRBV11-3	TRBJ2-2	TGTGCCAGCAGCTTAGTCGTTCCCGGGGAGCTGTTTTTT	CASSLVVPGELFF
-	-	TRBV7-3	TRBJ1-2	TGTGCCAGCAGCTCGCAAGAGGACTTGCCCTACACCTTC	CASSSQEDLPYTF
-	-	TRBV6-1	TRBJ2-7	TGTGCCAGCGGGGCGGAGCAAATGTCCTACGAGCAGTACTTC	CASGAEQMSYEQYF
once	-	TRBV18	TRBJ2-3	TGTGCCAGCTCGCGTCGTAACCATCTGCTCGCTGCAGGACAGAGACGCACAGATACGCAGTATTTT	CASSRRNHLLAAGQRRTDTQYF
-	-	TRBV7-3	TRBJ1-6	TGTGCCAGCAGCTTACTAGGGGCTAATTCACCCCTCCACTTT	CASSLLGANSPLHF
once	-	TRBV9	TRBJ1-1	TGTGCCAGCAGCGTAGTACCGGGGGGGGTAAGCACTGAAGCTTTCTTT	CASSVVPGGVSTEAFF
-	TRBD2	TRBV10-3	TRBJ2-3	TGTGCCATCAGTCGCGGACTAGATGCAGATACGCAGTATTTT	CAISRGLDADTQYF
-	-	TRBV9	TRBJ2-7	TGTGCCAGCAGCGTAAGTGACACAGGAGCCTACGAGCAGTACTTC	CASSVSDTGAYEQYF
once	-	TRBV5-4	TRBJ1-1	TGTGCCAGCAGCTGGCTAGGGAACACTGAAGCTTTCTTT	CASSWLGNTEAFF
-	-	TRBV27	TRBJ1-2	TGTGCCAGCAGTATCAGGGGCGCCAACTATGGCTACACCTTC	CASSIRGANYGYTF
-	-	TRBV19	TRBJ1-5	TGTGCCAGTAGTATGAGTACTCTCGGGCCCCAGCATTTT	CASSMSTLGPQHF
once	TRBD1	TRBV7-3	TRBJ2-4	TGTGCCAGCAGCTTAAACTCAGGGGGGACAGGAGCACCATTAGCCAAAAACATTCAGTACTTC	CASSLNSGGTGAPLAKNIQYF
-	TRBD2	TRBV11-2	TRBJ2-7	TGTGCCAGCAGCTTCGGACTAGCGGGAGTATACGAGCAGTACTTC	CASSFGLAGVYEQYF
few	-	TRBV28	TRBJ1-1	TGTGCCAGCCGAAAGAGGGGGTACACTGAAGCTTTCTTT	CASRKRGYTEAFF
-	TRBD1	TRBV27	TRBJ1-2	TGTGCCAGCAGTATTACCGGGACAGGCCATGGCTACACCTTC	CASSITGTGHGYTF
few	TRBD1	TRBV6-6	TRBJ1-5	TGTGCCACGCACGGACAGGGAAATCAGCCCCAGCATTTT	CATHGQGNQPQHF
-	-	TRBV6-1	TRBJ1-1	TGTGCCAGCAGTGAAACAATGAACACTGAAGCTTTCTTT	CASSETMNTEAFF
few	TRBD2	TRBV7-9	TRBJ2-1	TGTGCCAGCAGCACCGAGGGACTAGCGGATTACAATGAGCAGTTCTTC	CASSTEGLADYNEQFF
-	-	TRBV12-5	TRBJ2-7	TGTGCTAGTGGGGTTCCGGGAGACGAGCAGTACTTC	CASGVPGDEQYF
-	-	TRBV29-1	TRBJ2-7	TGCAGCGTTGCGGGTAGCCCCGAGGACGAGCAGTACTTC	CSVAGSPEDEQYF
-	-	TRBV27	TRBJ2-1	TGTGCCAGCAGTTTCGAAGGGACGGGAGTGGTTGAGCAGTTCTTC	CASSFEGTGVVEQFF
-	-	TRBV9	TRBJ2-7	TGTGCCAGCAGCGCGACTCCTTCCTACGAGCAGTACTTC	CASSATPSYEQYF
-	-	TRBV7-9	TRBJ1-3	TGTGCCAGCAGCCCGGGGGGTTACTCTGGAAACACCATATATTTT	CASSPGGYSGNTIYF
-	TRBD1	TRBV19	TRBJ2-2	TGTGCCAGTACCCAGATTGAGGGGGCTGCCGGGGAGCTGTTTTTT	CASTQIEGAAGELFF
-	-	TRBV19	TRBJ1-3	TGTGCCAGTAGATCTGGGAGCTCTGGAAACACCATATATTTT	CASRSGSSGNTIYF
-	TRBD2	TRBV7-9	TRBJ2-2	TGTGCCAGCCGCCAGACTAGCGGGAGGCCACACACCGGGGAGCTGTTTTTT	CASRQTSGRPHTGELFF
once	-	TRBV11-3	TRBJ1-2	TGTGCCAGCAGCTTGGAGATGGGGGCAGAGGGCTACACCTTC	CASSLEMGAEGYTF
-	TRBD2	TRBV2	TRBJ2-7	TGTGCCGGGGCATATTTAGCGGGAGGGCAGGACGAGCAGTACTTC	CAGAYLAGGQDEQYF
-	TRBD2	TRBV28	TRBJ2-7	TGTGCCAGCAGTTTAGGGGGCGGGAGGGCCGACGAGCAGTACTTC	CASSLGGGRADEQYF
-	TRBD2	TRBV30	TRBJ2-6	TGTGCCGCTGGGTCAGGTGGGGGGGGGTACTCTGGGGCCAACGTCCTGACTTTC	CAAGSGGGGYSGANVLTF
-	-	TRBV28	TRBJ1-2	TGTGCCAGCACCGAGCACCGGAGGAGCTACACCTTC	CASTEHRRSYTF
-	-	TRBV27	TRBJ2-1	TGTGCCAGCAAGGCGGCAGCCGTTTACAATGAGCAGTTCTTC	CASKAAAVYNEQFF